These 25 T cell receptor beta chains were all obtained from the same sample, sequenced in a study of cytomegalovirus exposure and HLA in healthy donors. PCR amplification relied on 60 Vbeta primers (plus 13 Jbeta primers). The protocol was immunoSEQ multiplex PCR, while the TCRdb copy is restricted to in-frame clones and leaves out a portion. The sample lists approximately 110,000 clones; around 70% were seen once. Specimen: PBMCs. The receptors come from a man aged 30 to 39 in good health and CMV-seropositive.

V and J are TRBV6-5 and TRBJ2-7, with D possibly TRBD2 on 6 matching bases. Trimming cost V 6 bases and J 0 bases, with 15 bases left between them. CDR3 length: 15 amino acids. Germline lookup yields CDR1 MNHEY and CDR2 SVGAGI. CDR3 sequence: CASSRHRDSSYEQYF. The CDR3 DNA reads as TGTGCCAGCAGCCGACACCGGGACTCCTCCTACGAGCAGTACTTC.

The genes are TRBV9 and TRBJ1-3; no clear D gene. V shed 2 bases and J shed 0 bases, with 12 bases lying between them. CDR3 length: 16 amino acids. CDR1 and CDR2 (germline): SGDLS, YYNGEE. The CDR3 DNA reads TGTGCCAGCAGCGTCGCAGGAGGATTCTCTGGAAACACCATATATTTT. Amino acids: CASSVAGGFSGNTIYF.

The V gene is TRBV5-4, the J gene TRBJ2-5; 8 bases are a match to TRBD2. Germline assignment: CDR1 SGHNT and CDR2 YYREEE (reference sequence). V dropped 6 bases and J dropped 4; count of bases not matched to a gene: 5. This CDR3 region has 13 residues. CDR3 sequence (DNA): TGTGCCAGCACCCCGGCGGGGGGAGAGACCCAGTACTTC. This translates into CASTPAGGETQYF.

The V and J genes are TRBV2 and TRBJ2-5, with no clear D. Germline loops: CDR1 SNHLY, CDR2 FYNNEI. The CDR3 consists of 15 residues. V gave up 5 bases and J gave up 4 bases, with 17 bases separating them. The CDR3 DNA reads as TGTGCCAGCAGTATTTCCGACCCCCCGGGAGAGACCCAGTACTTC. Amino acids: CASSISDPPGETQYF.

The rearrangement joins TRBV6-1 to TRBJ2-7, with 11 bases lining up with TRBD2. This CDR3 is built from 15 residues. Germline CDR1 and CDR2: MNHNS and SASEGT. The ends lost 4 bases at V and 5 bases at J; junction bases unmatched: 7. CDR3 DNA: TGTGCCAGCAGTGTACTAGCGGGAGAGGAGGACGAGCAGTACGTC. Its translation is CASSVLAGEEDEQYV.

Written as DNA, the CDR3 is TGCGCCAGCAGCTCAGAGGGACAAGGCACTGAAGCTTTCTTT. Protein product: CASSSEGQGTEAFF. The rearrangement joins TRBV5-1 to TRBJ1-1; D perhaps matches TRBD1 (6 bases). With 3 bases removed from V and 4 bases from J, the gap between germline ends came to 13 bases. The CDR3 totals 14 residues. Germline CDR1 reads SGHRS; CDR2 reads YFSETQ.

This clone has a handful of counts. The V call is TRBV27, the J call TRBJ2-1; 13 bases align to TRBD2. In germline, CDR1 is MNHEY, CDR2 SMNVEV (reference sequence). After removal of 4 bases from V and 13 bases from J, the junction contained 7 bases not matched to a gene. The CDR3 sequence is 14 residues long. The CDR3 reads CASSSGLAGPRQFF. The CDR3 coding sequence is TGTGCCAGCAGTTCGGGACTAGCGGGACCCCGACAGTTCTTC.

CDR3 region: CASSPPDRGDEQFF. The CDR3 DNA reads TGTGCCAGCTCACCACCGGACAGGGGGGATGAGCAGTTCTTC. The chain employs TRBV18 and TRBJ2-1; the match to TRBD1 covers 10 bases. This CDR3 is 14 amino acids long. The germline V gene has CDR1 KGHSH and CDR2 LQKENI. V was clipped by 0 bases and J by 8 bases; unmatched bases: 1. Based on the CDR3 plus reference TRBV18 and TRBJ2-1, the full variable domain is NAGVMQNPRHLVRRRGQEARLRCSPMKGHSHVYWYRQLPEEGLKFMVYLQKENIIDESGMPKERFSAEFPKEGPSILRIQQVVRGDSAAYFCASSPPDRGDEQFFGPGTRLTVL.

V is TRBV18 and J is TRBJ2-7, with D perhaps matching TRBD2 (6 bases). V was cut by 8 bases and J by 2 bases, with 7 bases left in between. Per germline, CDR1 KGHSH and CDR2 LQKENI. The CDR3 contains 11 residues. CDR3 DNA sequence: TGTGCCAGCCGCGGGACCTACGAGCAGTACTTC. It encodes CASRGTYEQYF.

Only a few counts were recorded for this clone. The rearrangement uses TRBV5-1 and TRBJ2-5; 12 nucleotides agree with TRBD2. Trimming cost V 0 bases and J 3 bases; bases outside gene matches: 12. Germline V CDR1 and CDR2: SGHRS, YFSETQ. The CDR3 runs to 19 residues. CDR3 sequence reads: CASSLVPTLGLAGKETQYF. CDR3 DNA sequence: TGCGCCAGCAGCTTGGTTCCCACCCTCGGACTAGCGGGAAAAGAGACCCAGTACTTC.

This clone occurred a few times. The chain couples TRBV15 to TRBJ1-4, with 7 bases fitting TRBD1. CDR3 length: 14 amino acids. Germline loops: CDR1 LNHNV, CDR2 YYDKDF (reference sequence). V was clipped by 0 bases and J by 8 bases; unmatched bases: 3. The CDR3: CATSRDRGKEKLFF. The CDR3 DNA is TGTGCCACCAGCAGAGACAGGGGGAAAGAAAAACTGTTTTTT.

The V and J genes are TRBV6-5 and TRBJ1-2; D is unclear. The CDR3 totals 13 residues. Trimming left V 5 bases short and J 7 bases short, with 14 bases between. The germline gives CDR1 MNHEY, CDR2 SVGAGI. CDR3 region: CASSEWAGAGYTF. The CDR3 coding sequence is TGTGCCAGCAGTGAATGGGCAGGTGCTGGCTACACCTTC.

The rearrangement links TRBV6-1 to TRBJ1-2, with D possibly matching TRBD1 (5 bases). Germline V gene sequence: CDR1 MNHNS, CDR2 SASEGT. Deletions cut 0 bases from V and 5 bases from J, with 10 bases between. This CDR3 has 14 residues. The CDR3 sequence is CASSEAGAGYGYTF. As DNA, the CDR3 is TGTGCCAGCAGTGAAGCGGGTGCAGGGTATGGCTACACCTTC.

The chain recombines TRBV7-2 with TRBJ2-5; possibly TRBD2 for D (6 bases). The germline CDR1 and CDR2 sequences are SGHTA and FQGNSA. The CDR3 totals 14 residues. Trimming left V 0 bases short and J 5 bases short, with 10 bases between. The CDR3 reads CASSLARGMETQYF. CDR3 nucleotide sequence: TGTGCCAGCAGCTTAGCCCGGGGGATGGAGACCCAGTACTTC. Variable domain in full (rest from reference TRBV7-2 and TRBJ2-5): GAGVSQSPSNKVTEKGKDVELRCDPISGHTALYWYRQSLGQGLEFLIYFQGNSAPDKSGLPSDRFSAERTGGSVSTLTIQRTQQEDSAVYLCASSLARGMETQYFGPGTRLLVL.

There are a few counts of this clone. This chain links TRBV5-4 with TRBJ2-2; D call uncertain. Germline CDR1 SGHNT, CDR2 YYREEE (reference sequence). Between the trimmed V and J ends, which lost 0 bases and 1 base, there was a span of 4 bases. This CDR3 spans 14 amino acids. The CDR3 region has the DNA TGTGCCAGCAGCTTGGATCGGAACACCGGGGAGCTGTTTTTT. Encoded protein: CASSLDRNTGELFF.

The chain combines TRBV19 with TRBJ1-5; D is possibly TRBD1 (5 bases). The ends were cut back, 3 bases at V and 4 bases at J, with 7 bases in the middle. CDR1 is LNHDA and CDR2 is SQIVND in the germline V gene (reference sequence). The CDR3 totals 13 residues. CDR3 protein: CASSIRQNQPQHF. In DNA, the CDR3 is TGTGCCAGTAGTATTAGACAGAATCAGCCCCAGCATTTT.

The J gene is TRBJ2-5, the V gene TRBV14; 10 nucleotides agree with TRBD2. This CDR3 spans 18 amino acids. With 0 bases clipped from V and 5 bases from J, the junction kept 12 bases outside the gene matches. Germline V gives CDR1 SGHDN, CDR2 FVKESK. CDR3 in DNA: TGTGCCAGCAGCCAAGACGGAGCGTCTAGCGGGAGACTTGAGACCCAGTACTTC. This gives the protein CASSQDGASSGRLETQYF.

A word on this clone: Other nucleotide sequences in the sample specify the same CDR3. The chain joins TRBV5-6 to TRBJ2-5; D is uncertain. V was cut by 4 bases and J by 1 base, with 2 bases left in between. CDR1 and CDR2 (germline): SGHDT, YYEEEE. This CDR3 contains 11 residues. CDR3 protein: CASSLQETQYF. In DNA, the CDR3 is TGTGCCAGCAGCCTCCAAGAGACCCAGTACTTC.

The J gene is TRBJ1-1, the V gene TRBV5-1; weak D call: TRBD1 (5 bases). Trimming cost V 0 bases and J 2 bases, with 11 bases left between them. The CDR3 loop spans 15 amino acids. Germline CDR1 is SGHRS and CDR2 is YFSETQ. CDR3 in amino acids: CASSLVAGRNTEAFF. Written as DNA, the CDR3 is TGCGCCAGCAGCTTGGTAGCGGGGCGAAACACTGAAGCTTTCTTT.

This chain joins TRBV2 and TRBJ2-1, with D maybe TRBD2 (6 bases). Germline values: CDR1 SNHLY, CDR2 FYNNEI. The CDR3 is 13 residues long. The V end was cut by 4 bases, the J end by 5 bases, with 9 bases between. The CDR3 loop is CASSGAGNNEQFF. CDR3 DNA sequence: TGTGCCAGCAGTGGGGCGGGGAACAATGAGCAGTTCTTC. Complete variable domain (other parts from reference TRBV2 and TRBJ2-1): EPEVTQTPSHQVTQMGQEVILRCVPISNHLYFYWYRQILGQKVEFLVSFYNNEISEKSEIFDDQFSVERPDGSNFTLKIRSTKLEDSAMYFCASSGAGNNEQFFGPGTRLTVL.

The rearrangement uses TRBV6-5 and TRBJ2-1; TRBD1 agrees at 7 bases. Losses at the gene ends were 7 bases for V and 0 bases for J; bases not matched to a gene: 6. The CDR3 contains 15 residues. Per germline, CDR1 MNHEY and CDR2 SVGAGI. The CDR3 nucleotides read TGTGCCAGCAACCCTGGGGACAGCTCCTACAATGAGCAGTTCTTC. Amino acids: CASNPGDSSYNEQFF.

The chain has TRBV7-3 and TRBJ2-1; 8 positions agree with TRBD2. The CDR3 spans 15 residues. Germline CDR1 and CDR2: SGHTA and FQGTGA. J lost 7 bases, V lost 5 bases, and 10 bases had no gene match. The CDR3 reads CASSPQAGDKNEQFF. DNA of the CDR3: TGTGCCAGCAGCCCTCAAGCGGGGGACAAGAATGAGCAGTTCTTC.

V usage is TRBV4-3 and J usage is TRBJ1-5; D might be TRBD1 (6 bases). The CDR3 covers 13 residues. V was clipped by 0 bases and J by 9 bases, with 9 bases between them. Germline-derived CDR1 and CDR2 are LGHNA and YSLEER. The CDR3 sequence is CASSQEVGGPQHF. DNA for the CDR3: TGCGCCAGCAGCCAAGAGGTAGGGGGGCCCCAGCATTTT.

The chain employs TRBV29-1 and TRBJ2-5; 9 bases are a match to TRBD1. This CDR3 contains 13 residues. Germline assignment: CDR1 SQVTM and CDR2 ANQGSEA. V was pared by 7 bases and J by 5 bases, with 8 bases of the junction left unmatched. Here the CDR3 reads CSDAQGADETQYF. The CDR3 DNA is TGCAGCGATGCACAGGGGGCGGATGAGACCCAGTACTTC. Using reference TRBV29-1 and TRBJ2-5 for the parts outside the CDR3, the full variable domain is SAVISQKPSRDICQRGTSLTIQCQVDSQVTMMFWYRQQPGQSLTLIATANQGSEATYESGFVIDKFPISRPNLTFSTLTVSNMSPEDSSIYLCSDAQGADETQYFGPGTRLLVL.

This clone was counted once. The rearrangement links TRBV28 to TRBJ2-1; TRBD2 agrees at 7 bases. The CDR3 has 14 amino acids. Germline values: CDR1 MDHEN, CDR2 SYDVKM. Trimming took 8 bases from V and 0 from J; bases not matched to a gene: 4. The CDR3 reads CASVWGGSYNEQFF. The CDR3 coding sequence is TGTGCCAGCGTCTGGGGGGGCTCCTACAATGAGCAGTTCTTC.